This T cell receptor beta chain was sequenced for a study of blood T cell repertoires in COVID-19. Study background: Acute and convalescent COVID-19 samples came from the United States, Italy and Spain. PBMCs, B-cell-depleted T cells, or T cells were the source of the cDNA or gDNA that made up the material.

Original processing notes: Estimation of nucleated cell counts relied on the amplification of reference gene primers. Here immunoSEQ multiplex PCR was the method, and the copy in TCRdb shows in-frame clones only, minus some. From that table come the V and J calls and clone size; the DNA was used to work out D and trimming. Here the sample spans around 110,000 clones, approximately 87% being singletons. Germline V gene sequence: CDR1 LGHNA, CDR2 YNFKEQ. This CDR3 contains 19 residues. Losses at the gene ends were 0 bases for V and 4 bases for J; bases not matched to a gene: 8. The specimen sequenced was peripheral blood. The gene calls are TRBV4-2 and TRBJ2-1; TRBD2 agrees at 14 bases. This clonotype originated in a young man with acute or convalescent COVID-19. The CDR3 nucleotides are TGTGCCAGCAGCCAAGAGGGGACTAGCGGGAGAGGGGGTTACAATGAGCAGTTCTTC. This gives the protein CASSQEGTSGRGGYNEQFF.